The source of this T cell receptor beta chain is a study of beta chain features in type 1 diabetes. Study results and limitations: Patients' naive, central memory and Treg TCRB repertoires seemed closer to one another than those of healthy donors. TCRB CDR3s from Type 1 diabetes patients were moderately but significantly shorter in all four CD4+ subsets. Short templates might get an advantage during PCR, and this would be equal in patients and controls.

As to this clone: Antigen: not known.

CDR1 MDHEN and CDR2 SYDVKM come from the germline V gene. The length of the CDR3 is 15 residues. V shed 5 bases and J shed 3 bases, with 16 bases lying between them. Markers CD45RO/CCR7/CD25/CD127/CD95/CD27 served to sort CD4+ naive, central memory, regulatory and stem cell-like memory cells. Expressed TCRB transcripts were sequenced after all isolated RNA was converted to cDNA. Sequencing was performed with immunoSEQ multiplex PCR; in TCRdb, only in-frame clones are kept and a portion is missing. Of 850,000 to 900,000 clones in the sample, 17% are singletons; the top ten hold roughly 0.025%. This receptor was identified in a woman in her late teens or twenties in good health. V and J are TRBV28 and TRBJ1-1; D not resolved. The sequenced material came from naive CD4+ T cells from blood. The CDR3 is CASSRAVWEDTEAFF. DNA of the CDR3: TGTGCCAGCAGTCGTGCGGTCTGGGAGGACACTGAAGCTTTCTTT. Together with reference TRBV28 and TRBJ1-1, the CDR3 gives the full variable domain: DVKVTQSSRYLVKRTGEKVFLECVQDMDHENMFWYRQDPGLGLRLIYFSYDVKMKEKGDIPEGYSVSREKKERFSLILESASTNQTSMYLCASSRAVWEDTEAFFGQGTRLTVV.